Listed below are T cell receptor beta chains from one sample, sequenced in a study of blood T cell repertoires in COVID-19. Profiling relied on immunoSEQ multiplex PCR, and the TCRdb table lists in-frame clones only, not all of them. The sample lists a few hundred thousand clones; around nine tenths were seen once. The specimen was PBMCs or T cells enriched from blood (not recorded which). These receptors were collected from a woman between 50 and 59 years old who had recovered from COVID-19. CDR3s include the opening cysteine and the closing phenylalanine or tryptophan. D genes are given only for firm matches. Expanded clones get a size class; other rows say once, few or many, or leave the size out.

J	V	size	D	CDR3	DNA
TRBJ1-2	TRBV18	.	.	CASSPRSADGYTF	TGTGCCAGCTCACCACGGTCGGCGGATGGCTACACCTTC
TRBJ2-2	TRBV4-3	.	TRBD1	CASSRQQGGNTGELFF	TGCGCCAGCAGCCGCCAACAGGGGGGGAACACCGGGGAGCTGTTTTTT
TRBJ1-2	TRBV2	.	TRBD1	CASISGTGTYGYTF	TGTGCCAGCATTTCGGGGACAGGGACCTATGGCTACACCTTC
TRBJ2-2	TRBV5-1	.	.	CASSLEGTGELFF	TGCGCCAGCAGCTTGGAGGGGACCGGGGAGCTGTTTTTT
TRBJ1-3	TRBV18	.	.	CASSPEETTRNTIYF	TGTGCCAGCTCACCCGAGGAAACCACGCGAAACACCATATATTTT
TRBJ1-5	TRBV5-8	.	.	CASSLDLSNQPQHF	TGTGCCAGCAGCTTGGATTTGAGTAATCAGCCCCAGCATTTT
TRBJ2-1	TRBV3-1/TRBV3-2	.	TRBD1	CASSGTDYNEQFF	TGTGCCAGCAGCGGGACAGACTACAATGAGCAGTTCTTC
TRBJ2-2	TRBV4-3	once	TRBD2	CASSQARGANTGELFF	TGCGCCAGCAGCCAAGCGCGGGGGGCGAACACCGGGGAGCTGTTTTTT
TRBJ1-2	TRBV5-1	.	.	CASSLTDYGYTF	TGCGCCAGCAGCTTGACGGACTATGGCTACACCTTC
TRBJ2-7	TRBV12-3/TRBV12-4	.	TRBD1	CASSRQGYEQYF	TGTGCCAGCAGTCGACAGGGTTACGAGCAGTACTTC
TRBJ2-7	TRBV7-6	.	TRBD2	CASSLSHLGGDYEQYF	TGTGCCAGCAGCTTATCCCATTTGGGGGGGGACTACGAGCAGTACTTC
TRBJ2-3	TRBV27	.	TRBD2	CASSLGLVAGGTLRTDTQYF	TGTGCCAGCAGTCTCGGTCTGGTAGCGGGGGGTACCCTTCGCACAGATACGCAGTATTTT
TRBJ1-3	TRBV28	.	.	CASSSPRDLSYSGNTIYF	TGTGCCAGCAGTTCTCCGCGGGACCTATCTTACTCTGGAAACACCATATATTTT
TRBJ1-3	TRBV4-2	.	.	CASSPDRRGTHSGNTIYF	TGTGCCAGCAGCCCTGACAGGCGCGGCACACACTCTGGAAACACCATATATTTT
TRBJ2-3	TRBV6-5	.	TRBD1	CASSYSKGALTDTQYF	TGTGCCAGCAGTTACTCGAAGGGGGCTCTCACAGATACGCAGTATTTT
TRBJ1-6	TRBV6-6	.	.	CASSLRVNSPLHF	TGTGCCAGCAGTTTGAGAGTTAATTCACCCCTCCACTTT
TRBJ1-5	TRBV7-3	.	.	CASSGTGSSNQPQHF	TGTGCCAGCAGTGGAACAGGGAGTAGCAATCAGCCCCAGCATTTT
TRBJ1-6	TRBV7-8	.	.	CASSLGQGSSPLHF	TGTGCCAGCAGCTTAGGGCAGGGAAGTTCACCCCTCCACTTT
TRBJ1-1	TRBV28	.	TRBD1	CASSPAQGAPTEAFF	TGTGCCAGCAGTCCGGCCCAGGGGGCGCCTACTGAAGCTTTCTTT
TRBJ1-1	TRBV7-9	.	.	CASSPGQKTRAFF	TGTGCCAGCAGTCCGGGACAAAAGACGCGAGCTTTCTTT
TRBJ1-1	TRBV6-5	.	.	CASSLGQAFEAFF	TGTGCCAGCAGTCTTGGCCAGGCGTTTGAAGCTTTCTTT
TRBJ2-3	TRBV18	.	TRBD2	CASSPPGGAWTDTQYF	TGTGCCAGCTCACCTCCCGGGGGGGCGTGGACAGATACGCAGTATTTT
TRBJ1-4	TRBV28	.	.	CASSAGRGTTNEKLFF	TGTGCCAGCAGCGCGGGGAGGGGGACAACTAATGAAAAACTGTTTTTT
TRBJ2-1	TRBV2	.	.	CASSDWSSYNEQFF	TGTGCCAGCAGTGATTGGAGCTCCTACAATGAGCAGTTCTTC
TRBJ2-7	TRBV2	.	TRBD1	CASSVQGAVYEQYF	TGTGCCAGCAGTGTGCAGGGGGCCGTATACGAGCAGTACTTC
TRBJ1-2	TRBV11-1	.	.	CASSFRGYGYTF	TGTGCCAGCAGCTTCCGAGGCTATGGCTACACCTTC
TRBJ2-6	TRBV11-3	few	TRBD1	CASSPRTGSGANVLTF	TGTGCCAGCAGCCCCCGGACAGGCTCTGGGGCCAACGTCCTGACTTTC
TRBJ2-2	TRBV6-2/TRBV6-3	.	TRBD1	CASSSPGQGLLSNTGELFF	TGTGCCAGCAGTTCCCCGGGACAGGGGCTCCTATCGAACACCGGGGAGCTGTTTTTT
TRBJ2-1	TRBV7-6	.	.	CASSLPRQDLYNEQFF	TGTGCCAGCAGCTTACCTCGACAGGACCTTTACAATGAGCAGTTCTTC
TRBJ2-7	TRBV9	.	.	CASSVGTFGGQYF	TGTGCCAGCAGCGTAGGGACATTCGGCGGGCAGTACTTC
TRBJ1-2	TRBV5-1	.	TRBD1	CASSLEQGAEGYTF	TGCGCCAGCAGCTTGGAGCAGGGGGCGGAAGGCTACACCTTC
TRBJ2-7	TRBV7-2	.	TRBD2	CASSPRSSGGTEQYF	TGTGCCAGCAGCCCCAGGAGTAGCGGGGGCACCGAGCAGTACTTC
TRBJ1-1	TRBV6-2/TRBV6-3	.	.	CASSRTDEAFF	TGTGCCAGCAGCCGAACAGATGAAGCTTTCTTT
TRBJ1-4	TRBV5-1	once	.	CASSSLRGTRNEKLFF	TGCGCCAGCAGCTCCCTTCGAGGGACACGAAATGAAAAACTGTTTTTT
TRBJ1-1	TRBV27	.	.	CASSFGGPSTEAFF	TGTGCCAGCAGTTTCGGGGGTCCGAGCACTGAAGCTTTCTTT
TRBJ1-1	TRBV12-3/TRBV12-4	.	.	CASSGSFEAFF	TGTGCCAGCAGTGGGAGTTTTGAAGCTTTCTTT
TRBJ1-5	TRBV18	.	.	CASSPPGDNQPQHF	TGTGCCAGCTCACCCCCAGGGGATAATCAGCCCCAGCATTTT
TRBJ1-2	TRBV7-9	.	.	CASSLRAGGYTF	TGTGCCAGCAGCTTGAGGGCAGGTGGCTACACCTTC
TRBJ2-2	TRBV10-3	.	.	CAISAAGELFF	TGTGCCATCAGTGCTGCGGGGGAGCTGTTTTTT
TRBJ1-5	TRBV7-2	.	TRBD1	CASSPDRASNQPQHF	TGTGCCAGCAGCCCGGACAGGGCAAGCAATCAGCCCCAGCATTTT
TRBJ2-1	TRBV12-5	.	.	CASGYRQTNEQFF	TGTGCTAGTGGTTACCGACAGACCAATGAGCAGTTCTTC
TRBJ1-5	TRBV7-9	.	TRBD1	CASSLGRTGHQPQHF	TGTGCCAGCAGCTTAGGTCGGACAGGTCATCAGCCCCAGCATTTT
TRBJ2-7	TRBV7-2	.	TRBD1	CASSSGQGYSHEQYF	TGTGCCAGCAGCTCAGGACAGGGTTATTCCCACGAGCAGTACTTC
TRBJ2-1	TRBV5-1	.	TRBD1	CASSLGTGGVDEQFF	TGCGCCAGCAGCTTGGGGACAGGGGGAGTCGATGAGCAGTTCTTC
TRBJ1-5	TRBV7-2	.	TRBD1	CASSTLRDRSNQPQHF	TGTGCCAGCAGCACCCTCCGGGACAGGAGCAATCAGCCCCAGCATTTT
TRBJ1-3	TRBV7-2	.	.	CASSLGGPMVSGNTIYF	TGTGCCAGCAGCTTAGGGGGCCCGATGGTTTCCGGAAACACCATATATTTT
TRBJ1-6	TRBV25-1	.	.	CASRTTYNSPLHF	TGTGCCAGCCGGACAACCTATAATTCACCCCTCCACTTT
TRBJ2-3	TRBV5-1	.	TRBD2	CASSLGTIPTDTQYF	TGCGCCAGCAGCTTAGGGACTATACCCACAGATACGCAGTATTTT
TRBJ1-4	TRBV4-2	.	TRBD1	CASSQDAPGTGPATNEKLFF	TGTGCCAGCAGCCAGGATGCTCCCGGGACAGGACCTGCAACTAATGAAAAACTGTTTTTT
TRBJ2-7	TRBV10-3	.	.	CAISESDVGGYEQYF	TGTGCCATCAGTGAGTCGGACGTCGGAGGTTACGAGCAGTACTTC
TRBJ1-2	TRBV7-2	.	TRBD1	CASSRWKGADYGYTF	TGTGCCAGCAGCCGCTGGAAGGGGGCGGACTATGGCTACACCTTC
TRBJ1-4	TRBV3-1/TRBV3-2	.	TRBD1	CASSQGGTGTGGRKLFF	TGTGCCAGCAGCCAAGGGGGGACCGGGACAGGGGGCCGAAAACTGTTTTTT
TRBJ2-5	TRBV5-5	once	TRBD2	CASSWGITGTSGRETQYF	TGTGCCAGCAGCTGGGGGATAACCGGGACTAGCGGACGAGAGACCCAGTACTTC